The clone carrying this TCR beta chain has only a few counts. Antigen specificity is unknown. The germline V and J ends were trimmed by 5 bases and 6 bases, with 16 bases remaining between them. The germline gives CDR1 MDHEN, CDR2 SYDVKM. The CDR3 has 15 amino acids. Sequenced by immunoSEQ multiplex PCR; TCRdb stores in-frame clones only, minus some. This sample has 11,000 or so clones, with around four fifths found just once. The data are from a study of high-grade serous ovarian cancer treatment subgroups. Looking at the study overall: Mean per sample: around 13,000 reads, about 7,000 unique TCR beta rearrangements.

Regarding the study as a whole: These tumor repertoires lack spatial information from bulk sequencing. Same-patient tumor repertoires overlapped at about 0.11 to 0.8; different patients barely overlapped.

The tumor samples were collected prior to definitive surgery or chemotherapy. The chain combines TRBV28 with TRBJ2-2, with D unresolved. The specimen sequenced was tumor tissue. The sequence came from a human donor with high-grade serous ovarian cancer. The CDR3 DNA is TGTGCCAGCAGTACAAACACATTAGGAGCCGGGGAGCTGTTTTTT. This codes for CASSTNTLGAGELFF.